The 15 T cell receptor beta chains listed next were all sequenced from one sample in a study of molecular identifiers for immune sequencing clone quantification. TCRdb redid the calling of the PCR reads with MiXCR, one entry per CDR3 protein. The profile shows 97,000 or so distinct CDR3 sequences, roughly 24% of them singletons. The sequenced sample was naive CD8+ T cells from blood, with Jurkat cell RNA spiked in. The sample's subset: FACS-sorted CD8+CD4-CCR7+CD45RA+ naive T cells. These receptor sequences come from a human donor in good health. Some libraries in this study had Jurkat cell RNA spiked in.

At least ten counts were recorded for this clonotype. The CDR3 sequence: CASSLFRGTDTQYF. CDR3 sequence (DNA): TGTGCCAGCAGTTTATTTAGGGGCACAGATACGCAGTATTTT. This rearrangement joins TRBV27 to TRBJ2-3; D unresolved. Germline V gene lookup returns CDR1 MNHEY and CDR2 SMNVEV (reference sequence). This CDR3 contains 14 residues. The germline V and J ends were trimmed by 1 base and 1 base, with 6 bases remaining between them.

CDR3 residues: CASSLSGQGEQFF. CDR3 coding DNA: TGTGCCAGCAGTTTATCGGGCCAGGGTGAGCAGTTCTTC. The V gene is TRBV27, the J gene TRBJ2-1, with D possibly TRBD1 on 5 matching bases. Trimming cost V 0 bases and J 9 bases, with 9 bases left between them. The CDR3 loop spans 13 amino acids. Germline CDR1 reads MNHEY; CDR2 reads SMNVEV (reference sequence).

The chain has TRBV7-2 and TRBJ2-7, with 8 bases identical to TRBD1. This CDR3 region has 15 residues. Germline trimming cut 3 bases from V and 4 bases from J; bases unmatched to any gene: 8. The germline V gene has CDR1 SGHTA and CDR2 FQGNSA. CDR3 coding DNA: TGTGCCAGCAGCTTGCACCGGACAGGGCATTACGAGCAGTACTTC. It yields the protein CASSLHRTGHYEQYF.

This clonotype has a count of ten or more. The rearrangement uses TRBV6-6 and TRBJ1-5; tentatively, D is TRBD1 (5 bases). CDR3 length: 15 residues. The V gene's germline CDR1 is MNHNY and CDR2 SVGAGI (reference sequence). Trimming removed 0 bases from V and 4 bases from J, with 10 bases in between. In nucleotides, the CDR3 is TGTGCCAGCAGTTACTCGATGGCAGGGAATCAGCCCCAGCATTTT. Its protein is CASSYSMAGNQPQHF.

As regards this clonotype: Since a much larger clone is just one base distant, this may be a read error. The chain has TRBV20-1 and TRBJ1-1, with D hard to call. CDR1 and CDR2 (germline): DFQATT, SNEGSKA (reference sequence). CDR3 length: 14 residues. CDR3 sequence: CGAIPTGMNTEAFF. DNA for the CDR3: TGCGGTGCAATCCCGACTGGCATGAACACTGAAGCTTTCTTT.

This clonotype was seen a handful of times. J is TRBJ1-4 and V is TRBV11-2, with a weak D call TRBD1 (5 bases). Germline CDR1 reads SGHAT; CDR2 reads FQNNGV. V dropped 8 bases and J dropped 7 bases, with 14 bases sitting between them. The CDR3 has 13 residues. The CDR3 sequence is CASPRGGGEKLFF. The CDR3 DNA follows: TGTGCCAGCCCCCGGGGGGGGGGTGAAAAACTGTTTTTT.

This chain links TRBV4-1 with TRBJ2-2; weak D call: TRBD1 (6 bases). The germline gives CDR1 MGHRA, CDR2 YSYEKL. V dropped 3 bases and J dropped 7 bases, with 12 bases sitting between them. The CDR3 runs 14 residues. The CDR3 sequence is CASSQVQGVGELFF. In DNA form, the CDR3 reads TGCGCCAGCAGCCAGGTACAGGGAGTCGGGGAGCTGTTTTTT.

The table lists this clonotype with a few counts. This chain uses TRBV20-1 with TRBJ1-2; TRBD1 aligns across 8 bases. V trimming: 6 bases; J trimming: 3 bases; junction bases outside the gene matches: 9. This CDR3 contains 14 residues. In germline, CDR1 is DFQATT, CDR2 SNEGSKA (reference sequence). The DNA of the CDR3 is TGCAGTGCGTCGACAGGGGACCTCTACTATGGCTACACCTTC. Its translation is CSASTGDLYYGYTF.

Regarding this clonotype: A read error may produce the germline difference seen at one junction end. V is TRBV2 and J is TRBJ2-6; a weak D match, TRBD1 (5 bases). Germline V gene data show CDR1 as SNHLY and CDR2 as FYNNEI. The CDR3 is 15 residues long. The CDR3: CASGYRTSGADVLTF. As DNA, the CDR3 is TGTGCCAGCGGTTACAGGACCTCTGGGGCCGACGTCCTGACTTTC.

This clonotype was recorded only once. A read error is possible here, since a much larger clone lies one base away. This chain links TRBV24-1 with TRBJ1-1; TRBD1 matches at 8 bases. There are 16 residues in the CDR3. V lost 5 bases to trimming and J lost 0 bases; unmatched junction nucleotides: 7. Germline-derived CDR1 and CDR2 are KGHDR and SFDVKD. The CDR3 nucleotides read TGTGCCACCAGTGTTCACAGGACAGGGATGAACACTGAAGCTTTCTTT. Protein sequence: CATSVHRTGMNTEAFF.

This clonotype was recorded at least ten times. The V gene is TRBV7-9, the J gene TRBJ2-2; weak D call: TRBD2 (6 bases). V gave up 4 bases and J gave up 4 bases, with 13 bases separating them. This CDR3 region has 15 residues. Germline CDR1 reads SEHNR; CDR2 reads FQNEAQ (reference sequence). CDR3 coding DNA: TGTGCCAGCAGCTATGGGGCGGGGATCACCGGGGAGCTGTTTTTT. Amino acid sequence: CASSYGAGITGELFF. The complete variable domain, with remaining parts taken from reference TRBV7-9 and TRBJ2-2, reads DTGVSQNPRHKITKRGQNVTFRCDPISEHNRLYWYRQTLGQGPEFLTYFQNEAQLEKSRLLSDRFSAERPKGSFSTLEIQRTEQGDSAMYLCASSYGAGITGELFFGEGSRLTVL.

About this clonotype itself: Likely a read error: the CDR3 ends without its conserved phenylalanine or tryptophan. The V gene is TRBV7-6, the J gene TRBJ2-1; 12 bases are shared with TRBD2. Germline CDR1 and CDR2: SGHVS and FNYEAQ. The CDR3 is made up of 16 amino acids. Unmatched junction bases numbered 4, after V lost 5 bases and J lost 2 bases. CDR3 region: CASSPGTSGPYNEQFL. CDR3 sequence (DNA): TGTGCCAGCAGCCCCGGGACTAGCGGGCCCTACAATGAGCAGTTCCTC.

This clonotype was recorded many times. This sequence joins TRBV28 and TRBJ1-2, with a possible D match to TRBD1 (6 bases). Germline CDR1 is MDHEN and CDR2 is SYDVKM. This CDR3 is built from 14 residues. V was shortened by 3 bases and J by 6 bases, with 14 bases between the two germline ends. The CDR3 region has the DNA TGTGCCAGCAGTTTCGAGGGGGAAAGGGATGGCTACACCTTC. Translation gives CASSFEGERDGYTF.

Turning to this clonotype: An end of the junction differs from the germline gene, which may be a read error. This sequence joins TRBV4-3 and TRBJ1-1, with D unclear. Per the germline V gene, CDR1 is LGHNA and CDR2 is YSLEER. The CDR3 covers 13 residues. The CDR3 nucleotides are TGCGCCAGCAGCCAAGGGCGGTACACTGCAGCTTTCTTT. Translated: CASSQGRYTAAFF.

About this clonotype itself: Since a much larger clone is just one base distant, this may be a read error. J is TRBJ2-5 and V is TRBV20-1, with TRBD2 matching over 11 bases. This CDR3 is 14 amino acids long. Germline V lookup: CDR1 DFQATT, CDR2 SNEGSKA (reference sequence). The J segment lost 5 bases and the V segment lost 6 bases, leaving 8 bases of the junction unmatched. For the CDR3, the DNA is TGCAGTGCCAACCCTACTAGCGGGGGTGAGACCCAGTACTTC. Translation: CSANPTSGGETQYF.